Shown below are 10 T cell receptor beta chains from a single sample sequenced in a study of CD8 T cells in ankylosing spondylitis. TCRdb re-derived calls from the 5' RACE reads in MiXCR, one entry per CDR3 protein. This table has about 250,000 distinct CDR3 sequences, 32% appearing once. The specimen sequenced was blood, either unsorted or a sorted T cell fraction (not recorded which). These receptors all come from a male donor with ankylosing spondylitis or in good health (not recorded which).

Notes on this clonotype: The junction and the germline gene differ at one end; a read error may be behind it. V usage is TRBV7-9 and J usage is TRBJ2-7, with D possibly TRBD1 on 6 matching bases. This CDR3 is built from 16 residues. Germline-derived CDR1 and CDR2 are SEHNR and FQNEAQ (reference sequence). CDR3 in DNA: TGTGCCAGCAGCTTAGCGCCGGACAGACTGACCTACGCGCAGTACTTC. It codes for CASSLAPDRLTYAQYF.

The J gene is TRBJ2-7, the V gene TRBV3-1; possibly TRBD1 or TRBD2 for D (5 bases each). Germline V gives CDR1 LGHDT, CDR2 YNNKEL (reference sequence). V lost 0 bases to trimming and J lost 7 bases, with 13 bases between them. The CDR3 covers 14 residues. The CDR3 DNA follows: TGTGCCAGCAGCCAAGAGTTCAGAGAGGGGGAGCAGTACTTC. It specifies CASSQEFREGEQYF.

In its sample, this clonotype was seen a few times. The J gene is TRBJ1-4, the V gene TRBV7-9, with 10 bases matching TRBD1. V gave up 5 bases and J gave up 7 bases; unmatched junction bases: 13. In germline, CDR1 is SEHNR, CDR2 FQNEAQ (reference sequence). The CDR3 contains 17 residues. CDR3 residues: CASSRDRGQRIGEKLFF. Written as DNA, the CDR3 is TGTGCCAGCAGCCGAGACAGGGGGCAACGTATTGGTGAAAAACTGTTTTTT.

This clonotype occurred a few times. The V and J genes are TRBV20-1 and TRBJ2-7, with D perhaps matching TRBD1 (6 bases). CDR3 size: 14 residues. V lost 6 bases and J 0 bases, leaving 15 bases between the germline ends. Germline CDR1 DFQATT, CDR2 SNEGSKA (reference sequence). Here the CDR3 DNA reads TGCAGTGCCCCTCGGACAGCCAGCTCCTACGAGCAGTACTTC. It yields the protein CSAPRTASSYEQYF.

The chain carries TRBV28 and TRBJ2-2; D is unclear. The CDR3 sequence is 15 residues long. Per the germline V gene, CDR1 is MDHEN and CDR2 is SYDVKM. The V end lost 6 bases, the J end lost 3 bases, and 14 bases lay between the germline ends. The CDR3 DNA reads TGTGCCAGCAGCACAACCCGTCGGTACACCGGGGAGCTGTTTTTT. This gives the protein CASSTTRRYTGELFF.

This clonotype has more than one count but fewer than ten. The CDR3 bases are TGTGCCAGCTCAACAGGGACAGGGGGCGTCTACAATGAGCAGTTCTTC. Protein product: CASSTGTGGVYNEQFF. The V and J genes are TRBV18 and TRBJ2-1; the match to TRBD1 covers 12 bases. V shed 5 bases, J shed 3 bases, and the junction held 5 bases outside the gene matches. This CDR3 region has 16 residues. The V gene's germline CDR1 is KGHSH and CDR2 LQKENI.

This clonotype was observed a single time. This chain uses TRBV28 with TRBJ1-5; D is perhaps TRBD1 (5 bases). The CDR3 length is 13 residues. Looked up from germline, CDR1 is MDHEN and CDR2 is SYDVKM. V lost 7 bases, J lost 7 bases, and 14 bases lay in between. CDR3 protein: CASTWGGHQPQHF. In DNA form, the CDR3 reads TGTGCCAGCACCTGGGGGGGTCACCAGCCCCAGCATTTT.

In regard to this clonotype: The germline gene is not matched at one end of the junction; a read error may be the cause. The V call is TRBV12-3 or TRBV12-4, the J call TRBJ2-7, with a possible D match to TRBD1 (5 bases). The CDR3 has 14 amino acids. In nucleotides, the CDR3 is TGTGCCAGCAGTTTAGAGACAGCCACCTACCAGCAGTACTTC. It specifies CASSLETATYQQYF.

The rearrangement links TRBV24-1 to TRBJ2-7, with unresolved D. The CDR3 has 10 amino acids. CDR1 and CDR2 from the germline V gene are KGHDR and SFDVKD. The V end lost 8 bases, the J end lost 7 bases, and 8 bases lay between the germline ends. CDR3 region: CATTIEEQYF. The CDR3 nucleotides read TGTGCCACCACAATTGAAGAGCAGTACTTC.

This clonotype was seen only a few times. This sequence joins TRBV12-3 or TRBV12-4 and TRBJ2-1; D not certain. CDR3 length: 13 residues. Trimming took 6 bases from V and 7 from J, leaving 13 bases between them. As DNA, the CDR3 is TGTGCCAGCAGCGAAAGTTTAACGAATGAGCAGTTCTTC. Translation: CASSESLTNEQFF.